The sequence of this T cell receptor beta chain was determined in a study of T cells in Graves' hyperthyroidism and ophthalmopathy. This clonotype was detected many times. Amplification of TCR beta CDR3 regions used RNA as the template. Primed by the HTBI set, a first-round RT-PCR was run on the TCR CDR3. TCRdb ran MiXCR on the multiplex PCR reads and lists one entry per CDR3 protein. The sample shows hundreds of thousands of distinct CDR3 sequences, around 14% of them seen only once. The sample was blood. This sequence originates from a woman between 18 and 29 years old with Graves' hyperthyroidism.

Here the CDR3 DNA reads TGTGCCAGTAGCATCATGAGCGGCTCTGAAGCTTTCTTT. Translated: CASSIMSGSEAFF. The V and J genes are TRBV19 and TRBJ1-1, with D unclear. The V end lost 6 bases, the J end lost 6 bases, and 14 bases lay between the germline ends. There are 13 residues in the CDR3. The germline CDR1 and CDR2 sequences are LNHDA and SQIVND (reference sequence).